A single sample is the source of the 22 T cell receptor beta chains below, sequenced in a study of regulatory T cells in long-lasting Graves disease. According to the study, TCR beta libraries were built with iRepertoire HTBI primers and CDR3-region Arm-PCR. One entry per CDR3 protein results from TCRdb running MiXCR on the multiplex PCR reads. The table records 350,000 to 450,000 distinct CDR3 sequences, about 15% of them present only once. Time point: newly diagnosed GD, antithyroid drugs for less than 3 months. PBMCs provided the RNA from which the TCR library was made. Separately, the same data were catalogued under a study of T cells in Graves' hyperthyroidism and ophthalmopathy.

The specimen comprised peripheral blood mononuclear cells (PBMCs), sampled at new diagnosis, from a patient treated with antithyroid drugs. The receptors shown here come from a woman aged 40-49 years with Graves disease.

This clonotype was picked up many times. CDR3 nucleotides: TGTGCCAGCACGACAGGGGGCTCCTACGAGCAGTACTTC. This translates into CASTTGGSYEQYF. V usage is TRBV5-4 and J usage is TRBJ2-7; 9 nucleotides agree with TRBD1. Germline V lookup: CDR1 SGHNT, CDR2 YYREEE (reference sequence). The CDR3 is 13 amino acids. Trimming at V came to 6 bases and at J to 0 bases, leaving 1 base not matched to a gene.

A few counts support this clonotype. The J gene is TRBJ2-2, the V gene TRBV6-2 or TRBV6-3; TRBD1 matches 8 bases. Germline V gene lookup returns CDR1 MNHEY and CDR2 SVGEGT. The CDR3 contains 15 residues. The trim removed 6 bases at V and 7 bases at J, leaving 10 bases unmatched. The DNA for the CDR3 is TGTGCCAGCAGAACTCTCCAGGGGGCTGACGGGGAGCTGTTTTTT. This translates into CASRTLQGADGELFF.

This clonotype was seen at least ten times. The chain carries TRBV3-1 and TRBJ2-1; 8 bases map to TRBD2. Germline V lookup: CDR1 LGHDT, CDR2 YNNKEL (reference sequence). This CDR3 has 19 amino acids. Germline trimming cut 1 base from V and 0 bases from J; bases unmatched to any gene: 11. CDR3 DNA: TGTGCCAGCAGCCAAGGTACTAGCGGATCAACCTTCTCCTACAATGAGCAGTTCTTC. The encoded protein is CASSQGTSGSTFSYNEQFF.

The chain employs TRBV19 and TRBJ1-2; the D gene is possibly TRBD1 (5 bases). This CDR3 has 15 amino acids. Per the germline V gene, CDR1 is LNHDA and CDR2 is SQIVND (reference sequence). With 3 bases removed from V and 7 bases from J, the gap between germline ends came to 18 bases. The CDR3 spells CASSIGGAAHGGYTF. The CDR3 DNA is TGTGCCAGTAGTATTGGTGGGGCTGCGCATGGTGGCTACACCTTC.

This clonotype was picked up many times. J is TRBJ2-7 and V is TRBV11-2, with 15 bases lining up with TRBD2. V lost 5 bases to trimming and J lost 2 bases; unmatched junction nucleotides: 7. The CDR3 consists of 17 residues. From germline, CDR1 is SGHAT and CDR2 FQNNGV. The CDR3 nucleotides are TGTGCCAGCAGCCGGACTAGCGGGAGGGGTATCACCTACGAGCAGTACTTC. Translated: CASSRTSGRGITYEQYF.

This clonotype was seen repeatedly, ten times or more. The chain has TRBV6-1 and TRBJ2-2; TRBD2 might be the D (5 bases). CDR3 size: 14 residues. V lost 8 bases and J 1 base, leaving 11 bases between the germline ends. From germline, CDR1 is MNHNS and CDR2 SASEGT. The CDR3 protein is CASRYRENTGELFF. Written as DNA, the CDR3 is TGTGCCAGCCGCTACCGGGAGAACACCGGGGAGCTGTTTTTT.

This chain's CDR3 is CASSPAGTVLLAGVSHENNEQFF. CDR3 coding DNA: TGTGCCAGCAGTCCCGCCGGGACAGTCTTACTAGCGGGAGTTTCCCACGAAAACAATGAGCAGTTCTTC. The chain carries TRBV12-3 or TRBV12-4 and TRBJ2-1, with TRBD2 matching over 11 bases. The trim removed 5 bases at V and 5 bases at J, leaving 29 bases unmatched. This CDR3 has 23 amino acids.

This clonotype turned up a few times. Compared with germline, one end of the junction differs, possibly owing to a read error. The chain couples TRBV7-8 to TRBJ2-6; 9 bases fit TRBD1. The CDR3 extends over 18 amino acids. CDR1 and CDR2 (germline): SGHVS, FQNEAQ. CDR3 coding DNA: TGTGCCAGCAGCCGACAGGGGGTCGATCTCTCTGGGGCCAGCGTCCTGACTTTC. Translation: CASSRQGVDLSGASVLTF.

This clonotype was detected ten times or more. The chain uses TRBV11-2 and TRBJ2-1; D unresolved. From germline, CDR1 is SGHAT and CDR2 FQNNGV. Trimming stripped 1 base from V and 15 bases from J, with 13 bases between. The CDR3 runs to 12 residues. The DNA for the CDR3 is TGTGCCAGCAGCTTAGTCCGACTGAATCCGTTCTTC. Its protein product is CASSLVRLNPFF.

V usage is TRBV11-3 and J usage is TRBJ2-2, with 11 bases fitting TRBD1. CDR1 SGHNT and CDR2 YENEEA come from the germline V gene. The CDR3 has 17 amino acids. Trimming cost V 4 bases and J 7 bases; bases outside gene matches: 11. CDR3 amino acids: CASSSPPGTGGGGELFF. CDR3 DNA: TGTGCCAGCAGCTCTCCCCCCGGGACAGGGGGAGGCGGGGAGCTGTTTTTT.

CDR3 in amino acids: CSARDQREAADTQYF. The CDR3 DNA reads TGCAGTGCTAGAGATCAGCGGGAGGCGGCAGATACGCAGTATTTT. V gene TRBV20-1 combines with J gene TRBJ2-3; 9 nucleotides line up with TRBD2. Germline loops: CDR1 DFQATT, CDR2 SNEGSKA (reference sequence). V lost 0 bases to trimming and J lost 4 bases; unmatched junction nucleotides: 5. The CDR3 runs 15 residues.

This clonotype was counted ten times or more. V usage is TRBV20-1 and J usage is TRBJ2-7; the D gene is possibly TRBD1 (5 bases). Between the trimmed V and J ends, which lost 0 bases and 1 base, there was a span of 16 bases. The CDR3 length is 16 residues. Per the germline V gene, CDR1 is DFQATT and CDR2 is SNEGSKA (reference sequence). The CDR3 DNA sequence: TGCAGTGCTAGAGATCCCGGTCGGCAGGGTTCCTACGAGCAGTACTTC. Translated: CSARDPGRQGSYEQYF.

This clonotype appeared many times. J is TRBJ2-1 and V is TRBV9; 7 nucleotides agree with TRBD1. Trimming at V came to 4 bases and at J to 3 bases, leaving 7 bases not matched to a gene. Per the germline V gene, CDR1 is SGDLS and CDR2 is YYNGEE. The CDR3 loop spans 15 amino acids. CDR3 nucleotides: TGTGCCAGCAGCCCCCCAGACAGGGTCTACAATGAGCAGTTCTTC. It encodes CASSPPDRVYNEQFF.

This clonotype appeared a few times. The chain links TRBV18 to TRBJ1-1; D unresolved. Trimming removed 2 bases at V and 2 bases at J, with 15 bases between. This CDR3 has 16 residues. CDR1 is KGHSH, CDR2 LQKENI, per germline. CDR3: CASSPAGEMGNTEAFF. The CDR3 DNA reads TGTGCCAGCTCACCAGCAGGAGAAATGGGCAACACTGAAGCTTTCTTT.

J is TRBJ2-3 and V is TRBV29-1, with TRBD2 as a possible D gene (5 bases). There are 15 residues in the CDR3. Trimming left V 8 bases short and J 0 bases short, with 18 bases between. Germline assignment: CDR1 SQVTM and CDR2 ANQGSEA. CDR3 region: CSTMDSRSSTDTQYF. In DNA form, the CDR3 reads TGCAGCACCATGGACTCCAGGTCTAGCACAGATACGCAGTATTTT.

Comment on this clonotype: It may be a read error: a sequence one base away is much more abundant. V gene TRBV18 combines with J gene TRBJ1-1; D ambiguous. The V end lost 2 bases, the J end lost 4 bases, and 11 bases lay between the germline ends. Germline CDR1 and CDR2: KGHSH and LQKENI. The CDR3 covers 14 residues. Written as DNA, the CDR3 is TGTGCCAGCTCACCAAAGCCTGAGGCCACTGAAGCTTTCTTT. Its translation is CASSPKPEATEAFF.

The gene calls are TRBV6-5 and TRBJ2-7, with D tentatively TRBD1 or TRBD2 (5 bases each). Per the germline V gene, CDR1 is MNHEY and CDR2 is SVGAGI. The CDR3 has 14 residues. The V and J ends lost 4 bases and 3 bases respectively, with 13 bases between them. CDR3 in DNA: TGTGCCAGCAGTTCTCCGGGACGCAACTACGAGCAGTACTTC. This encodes CASSSPGRNYEQYF.

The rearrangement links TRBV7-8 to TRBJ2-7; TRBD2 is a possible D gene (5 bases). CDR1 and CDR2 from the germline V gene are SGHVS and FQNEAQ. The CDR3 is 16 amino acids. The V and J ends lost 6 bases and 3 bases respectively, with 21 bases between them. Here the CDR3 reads CASSPSEGQRVYEQYF. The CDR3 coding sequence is TGTGCCAGCAGTCCCTCTGAGGGCCAAAGGGTCTACGAGCAGTACTTC.

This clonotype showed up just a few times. The CDR3 DNA sequence: TGCGCCAGCAGCCAGGATCCCCGACAGGGGGCAGGCGAGCAGTACTTC. As protein: CASSQDPRQGAGEQYF. The J gene is TRBJ2-7, the V gene TRBV4-3; TRBD1 aligns across 10 bases. After removal of 3 bases from V and 6 bases from J, the junction contained 11 bases not matched to a gene. This CDR3 is 16 amino acids long. From germline, CDR1 is LGHNA and CDR2 YSLEER.

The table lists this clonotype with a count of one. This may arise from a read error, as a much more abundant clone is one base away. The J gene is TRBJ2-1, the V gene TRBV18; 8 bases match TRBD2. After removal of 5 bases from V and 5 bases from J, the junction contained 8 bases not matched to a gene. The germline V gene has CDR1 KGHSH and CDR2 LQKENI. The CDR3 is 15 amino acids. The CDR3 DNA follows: TGTGCCAGCTCAAGGGGACTAGTCGGGGACAATGAGCAGTTCTTC. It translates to CASSRGLVGDNEQFF.

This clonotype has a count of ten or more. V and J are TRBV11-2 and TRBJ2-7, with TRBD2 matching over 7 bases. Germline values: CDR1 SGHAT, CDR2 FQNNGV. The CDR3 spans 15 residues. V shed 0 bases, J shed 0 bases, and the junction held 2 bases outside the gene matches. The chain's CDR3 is CASSLEGGNSYEQYF. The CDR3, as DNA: TGTGCCAGCAGCTTAGAGGGAGGGAACTCCTACGAGCAGTACTTC.

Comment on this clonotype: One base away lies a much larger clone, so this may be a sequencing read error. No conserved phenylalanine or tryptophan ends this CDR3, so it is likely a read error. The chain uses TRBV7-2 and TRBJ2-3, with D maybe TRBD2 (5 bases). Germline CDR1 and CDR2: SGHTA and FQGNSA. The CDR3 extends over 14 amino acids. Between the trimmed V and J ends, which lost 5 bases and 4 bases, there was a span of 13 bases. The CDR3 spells CASSQILASDTQYS. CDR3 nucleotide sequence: TGTGCCAGCAGCCAGATCCTAGCATCAGATACGCAGTATTCT.